This T cell receptor (beta chain) was found in a study of Graves' ophthalmopathy and Graves' hyperthyroidism. Study-level points and caveats: Most clonotypes expanded in thyroid above 0.001 frequency were present in blood too. The model forecast ophthalmopathy progression, reaching roughly 64% sensitivity and roughly 72% specificity.

Amplifying from RNA transcripts, the study obtained TCR beta CDR3 regions. Second-round multiplex PCR came after first-round RT-PCR with HTBI primers. TCRdb ran MiXCR on the multiplex PCR reads and lists one entry per CDR3 protein. The data contain around 400,000 distinct CDR3 sequences, about a sixth of them seen just once; the ten biggest clones take up about 1.6%. Many counts were recorded for this clonotype. Its target is not known. Trimming took off 6 bases at V and 1 base at J, with 12 bases between the two ends. The germline V gene has CDR1 MNHEY and CDR2 SMNVEV (reference sequence). This CDR3 contains 14 residues. Ophthalmopathic donors had moderate-to-severe activity, CAS ≥3 and NOSPECS ≥4, with disease that had lasted under 3 months.

The V and J genes are TRBV27 and TRBJ1-1, with D maybe TRBD1 (6 bases). Specimen: peripheral blood. The source of this sequence is a young woman with Graves' ophthalmopathy. The CDR3: CASRSGEPNTEAFF. In DNA form, the CDR3 reads TGTGCCAGCAGATCAGGGGAACCGAACACTGAAGCTTTCTTT.